The 4 T cell receptor beta chains presented below share a single source sample, sequenced in a study of CD8 T cells in Susac syndrome. RNA totalling roughly 0.45 to 1 ug underwent reverse transcription with random hexamers. One entry per CDR3 protein, called by TCRdb with MiXCR from the immunoSEQ multiplex PCR reads. The data show approximately 120,000 distinct CDR3 sequences, more than 85% seen once. The sequencing sample was made of CD8+ T cells from PBMCs. Receptors originate from a human donor with multiple sclerosis.

The V call is TRBV7-9, the J call TRBJ2-7; D is unclear. The CDR3 has 14 amino acids. The germline V gene encodes CDR1 SEHNR and CDR2 FQNEAQ (reference sequence). Between the trimmed V and J ends, which lost 2 bases and 0 bases, there was a span of 8 bases. The CDR3 spells CASSLYPDSYEQYF. CDR3 coding DNA: TGTGCCAGCAGCTTATATCCGGACTCCTACGAGCAGTACTTC.

This rearrangement joins TRBV6-6 to TRBJ2-2; D is ambiguous. This CDR3 comprises 14 residues. Trimming took off 5 bases at V and 4 bases at J, with 11 bases between the two ends. Germline values: CDR1 MNHNY, CDR2 SVGAGI (reference sequence). The CDR3 is CASSLRLATGELFF. The CDR3 DNA reads as TGTGCCAGCAGTCTTCGACTGGCCACCGGGGAGCTGTTTTTT.

This chain uses TRBV7-9 with TRBJ1-1; TRBD1 agrees at 7 bases. Germline V CDR1 and CDR2: SEHNR, FQNEAQ (reference sequence). The trim removed 5 bases at V and 7 bases at J, leaving 7 bases unmatched. The CDR3 sequence is 13 residues long. Here the CDR3 reads CASSPRDSNEAFF. CDR3 DNA: TGTGCCAGCAGCCCCCGGGACAGCAATGAAGCTTTCTTT. The full variable domain, its missing parts supplied by reference TRBV7-9 and TRBJ1-1, is DTGVSQNPRHKITKRGQNVTFRCDPISEHNRLYWYRQTLGQGPEFLTYFQNEAQLEKSRLLSDRFSAERPKGSFSTLEIQRTEQGDSAMYLCASSPRDSNEAFFGQGTRLTVV.

The table lists this clonotype with a count of one. The rearrangement uses TRBV28 and TRBJ1-5, with D hard to call. This CDR3 contains 14 residues. CDR1 and CDR2 (germline): MDHEN, SYDVKM. V lost 8 bases and J lost 3, with 14 bases in between. CDR3 sequence: CASHLQRNNQPQHF. The CDR3 DNA reads TGTGCCAGCCACCTACAGAGAAACAATCAGCCCCAGCATTTT.